This is a list of T cell receptor beta chains from one sample in a study of molecular identifiers for immune sequencing clone quantification. TCRdb used MiXCR to reprocess the PCR reads, holding one entry per CDR3 protein. Among nearly 650,000 distinct CDR3 sequences listed, about 25% were seen once. The sequenced sample consisted of naive CD8+ T cells from blood, with Jurkat cell RNA spiked in. The receptors derive from a human donor in good health. Some libraries in this study had Jurkat cell RNA spiked in. The CDR3 runs from the conserved cysteine through the conserved F or W. A D gene is named only where the DNA matches it firmly. Rows give clone size only sometimes, using once, few, many, or a class for an expanded clone.

CDR3: CASSSDLAATPTDTQYF
DNA: TGTGCCAGCTCGTCGGACTTAGCGGCGACACCCACAGATACGCAGTATTTT
J: TRBJ2-3
size: -
D: -
V: TRBV18

CDR3: CASDRGEQYF
DNA: TGTGCCTCGGACAGGGGCGAGCAGTACTTC
J: TRBJ2-7
size: many
D: TRBD1
V: TRBV7-9

CDR3: CSVVRPRSDEQYF
DNA: TGCAGCGTTGTTCGCCCCCGGAGTGACGAGCAGTACTTC
J: TRBJ2-7
size: many
D: -
V: TRBV29-1

CDR3: CASTPPHSNTGELFF
DNA: TGTGCCAGCACCCCCCCACATTCGAACACCGGGGAGCTGTTTTTT
J: TRBJ2-2
size: many
D: -
V: TRBV12-3/TRBV12-4

CDR3: CASSPDRVSQYF
DNA: TGTGCCAGCAGCCCAGACCGGGTGTCCCAGTACTTC
J: TRBJ2-5
size: -
D: -
V: TRBV3-1

CDR3: CASSRPQVQETQYF
DNA: TGCGCCAGCAGCCGACCACAGGTTCAAGAGACCCAGTACTTC
J: TRBJ2-5
size: many
D: -
V: TRBV4-1

CDR3: CASRDRTGLQPQHF
DNA: TGTGCCAGCAGAGACAGAACAGGTCTTCAGCCCCAGCATTTT
J: TRBJ1-5
size: -
D: -
V: TRBV12-3/TRBV12-4

CDR3: CASSFGGPGNEQFF
DNA: TGTGCCAGCAGTTTTGGTGGGCCTGGCAATGAGCAGTTCTTC
J: TRBJ2-1
size: few
D: -
V: TRBV27

CDR3: CASSLGADNTDTQYF
DNA: TGTGCCAGCAGCTTAGGGGCCGACAACACAGATACGCAGTATTTT
J: TRBJ2-3
size: few
D: -
V: TRBV11-1

CDR3: CASSAGKSEQYF
DNA: TGTGCCAGCAGCGCCGGGAAGTCCGAGCAGTACTTC
J: TRBJ2-7
size: few
D: -
V: TRBV7-7

CDR3: CASSQAARRLGEQFF
DNA: TGTGCCAGCAGCCAAGCCGCCCGGAGACTGGGGGAGCAGTTCTTC
J: TRBJ2-1
size: few
D: -
V: TRBV3-2

CDR3: CASSLQNSPLHF
DNA: TGTGCCAGCAGTTTACAGAATTCACCCCTCCACTTT
J: TRBJ1-6
size: many
D: -
V: TRBV27

CDR3: CASNTGTGLYGYTF
DNA: TGTGCCAGCAACACCGGGACAGGCTTATATGGCTACACCTTC
J: TRBJ1-2
size: few
D: TRBD1
V: TRBV12-3/TRBV12-4

CDR3: CASSLDRSLGNTIYF
DNA: TGTGCCAGCAGCTTGGATCGGAGCCTCGGAAACACCATATATTTT
J: TRBJ1-3
size: -
D: -
V: TRBV5-6

CDR3: CSAGLVTDTQYF
DNA: TGCAGTGCCGGACTAGTTACAGATACGCAGTATTTT
J: TRBJ2-3
size: many
D: TRBD2
V: TRBV20-1

CDR3: CASALIAPGLNSQPSLLQETQYF
DNA: TGTGCCAGCGCTCTGATAGCACCGGGCCTCAACTCGCAACCGTCGCTCCTGCAAGAGACCCAGTACTTC
J: TRBJ2-5
size: -
D: -
V: TRBV27

CDR3: CASSPKEWVREQFF
DNA: TGTGCCAGCTCACCAAAGGAGTGGGTCAGGGAGCAGTTCTTC
J: TRBJ2-1
size: -
D: -
V: TRBV18

CDR3: CASSSLAANEQFF
DNA: TGTGCCAGCAGCTCACTAGCGGCCAATGAGCAGTTCTTC
J: TRBJ2-1
size: -
D: TRBD2
V: TRBV7-6

CDR3: CASSRDRFSYEQYF
DNA: TGTGCCAGCAGCAGGGACAGGTTTTCCTACGAGCAGTACTTC
J: TRBJ2-7
size: few
D: TRBD1
V: TRBV5-4

CDR3: CASTPYRGQKNSPLHF
DNA: TGTGCCAGCACGCCATACAGGGGGCAAAAGAATTCACCCCTCCACTTT
J: TRBJ1-6
size: few
D: TRBD1
V: TRBV28

CDR3: CASSGLTSGRDPYEQYF
DNA: TGTGCCAGCAGTGGTTTGACTAGCGGGAGGGACCCCTACGAGCAGTACTTC
J: TRBJ2-7
size: -
D: TRBD2
V: TRBV25-1

CDR3: CASSHTGKNGYTF
DNA: TGTGCCAGTAGTCATACAGGGAAGAATGGCTACACCTTC
J: TRBJ1-2
size: -
D: -
V: TRBV19

CDR3: CASSLVSREGEETQYF
DNA: TGTGCCAGCAGCTTAGTATCCCGGGAGGGCGAAGAGACCCAGTACTTC
J: TRBJ2-5
size: -
D: TRBD2
V: TRBV11-2

CDR3: CSVEDPGQGNSGELFF
DNA: TGCAGCGTTGAAGATCCGGGACAGGGGAATTCCGGGGAGCTGTTTTTT
J: TRBJ2-2
size: many
D: TRBD1
V: TRBV29-1

CDR3: CSASDWKRTGESYQPQHF
DNA: TGCAGTGCTAGTGATTGGAAAAGGACAGGGGAAAGTTATCAGCCCCAGCATTTT
J: TRBJ1-5
size: few
D: TRBD1
V: TRBV20-1

CDR3: CASSFANTPEYEQYF
DNA: TGTGCCAGCAGTTTCGCTAATACCCCGGAGTACGAGCAGTACTTC
J: TRBJ2-7
size: many
D: -
V: TRBV28

CDR3: CASRAGGVETQYF
DNA: TGTGCCAGCAGAGCAGGGGGGGTAGAGACCCAGTACTTC
J: TRBJ2-5
size: -
D: -
V: TRBV6-2/TRBV6-3

CDR3: CASSFLPRNTEAFF
DNA: TGTGCCAGCAGCTTTCTCCCCAGGAACACTGAAGCTTTCTTT
J: TRBJ1-1
size: few
D: -
V: TRBV11-2

CDR3: CAGSPGRQTYNEQFF
DNA: TGCGCCGGCAGCCCAGGAAGACAGACGTACAATGAGCAGTTCTTC
J: TRBJ2-1
size: few
D: -
V: TRBV4-3

CDR3: CASSRGLADTDTQYF
DNA: TGCGCCAGCAGCCGCGGACTAGCCGACACAGATACGCAGTATTTT
J: TRBJ2-3
size: many
D: TRBD2
V: TRBV4-1

CDR3: CASSLKGGTYEQYF
DNA: TGTGCCAGCAGTTTAAAAGGGGGAACCTACGAGCAGTACTTC
J: TRBJ2-7
size: many
D: -
V: TRBV27

CDR3: CASSHQDTPTDYGYTF
DNA: TGCGCCAGCAGCCACCAGGACACCCCTACGGACTATGGCTACACCTTC
J: TRBJ1-2
size: -
D: -
V: TRBV4-1

CDR3: CASSLWGVSYEQCF
DNA: TGTGCCAGCAGCTTGTGGGGGGTCTCCTACGAGCAGTGCTTC
J: TRBJ2-7
size: -
D: -
V: TRBV5-6